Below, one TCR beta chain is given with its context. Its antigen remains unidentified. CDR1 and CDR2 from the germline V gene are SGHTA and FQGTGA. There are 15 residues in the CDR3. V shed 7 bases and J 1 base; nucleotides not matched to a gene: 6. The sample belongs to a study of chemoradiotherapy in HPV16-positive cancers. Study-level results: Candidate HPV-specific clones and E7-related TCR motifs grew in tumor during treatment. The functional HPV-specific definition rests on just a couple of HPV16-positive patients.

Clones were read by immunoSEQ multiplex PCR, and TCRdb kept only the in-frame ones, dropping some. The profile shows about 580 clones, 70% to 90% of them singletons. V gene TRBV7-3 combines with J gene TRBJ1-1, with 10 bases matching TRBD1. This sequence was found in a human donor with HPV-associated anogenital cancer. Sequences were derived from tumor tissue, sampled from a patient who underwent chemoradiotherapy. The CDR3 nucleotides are TGTGCCAGCACCAAGGGGGACAGGGGGAACACTGAAGCTTTCTTT. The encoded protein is CASTKGDRGNTEAFF.